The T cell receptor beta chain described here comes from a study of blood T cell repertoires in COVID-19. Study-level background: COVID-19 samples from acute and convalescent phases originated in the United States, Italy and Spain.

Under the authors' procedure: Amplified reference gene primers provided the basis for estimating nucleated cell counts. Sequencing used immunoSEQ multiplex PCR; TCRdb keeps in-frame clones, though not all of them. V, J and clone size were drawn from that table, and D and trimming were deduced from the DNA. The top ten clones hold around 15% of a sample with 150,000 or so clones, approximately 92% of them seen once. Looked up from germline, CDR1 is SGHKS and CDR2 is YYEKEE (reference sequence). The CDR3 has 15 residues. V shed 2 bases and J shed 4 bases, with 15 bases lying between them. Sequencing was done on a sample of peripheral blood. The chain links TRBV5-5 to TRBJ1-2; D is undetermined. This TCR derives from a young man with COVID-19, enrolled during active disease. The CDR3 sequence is CASSLDGETVYGYTF. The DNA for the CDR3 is TGTGCCAGCAGCTTAGATGGGGAGACGGTCTATGGCTACACCTTC.